The next 29 T cell receptor beta chains were all read from a single sample in a study of blood T cells in healthy people across ages. The second PCR ran roughly 7 to 12 cycles with a sample-barcoded 5' primer and J-beta primers. TCRdb analysed the 5' RACE reads with MiXCR anew, one entry per CDR3 protein. This table holds 550,000 to 750,000 distinct CDR3 sequences, roughly 21% found once. Input material: blood. These TCRs come from a man between 65 and 80 years old in good health.

V gene TRBV12-3 or TRBV12-4 combines with J gene TRBJ1-4; D is uncertain. This CDR3 has 15 residues. Trimming stripped 5 bases from V and 0 bases from J, with 10 bases between. The CDR3 loop is CASSIDGSTNEKLFF. The CDR3 DNA reads TGTGCCAGCAGTATAGACGGCTCAACTAATGAAAAACTGTTTTTT.

The V call is TRBV2, the J call TRBJ2-1; D possibly corresponds to TRBD2 (5 bases). Trimming took 0 bases from V and 7 from J, leaving 10 bases between them. Germline V gene sequence: CDR1 SNHLY, CDR2 FYNNEI. The CDR3 runs 14 residues. This CDR3 is CASSEAEAINEQFF. The CDR3 coding sequence is TGTGCCAGCAGTGAAGCGGAGGCAATTAATGAGCAGTTCTTC.

A few counts support this clonotype. The chain couples TRBV29-1 to TRBJ2-7; TRBD1 might be the D (6 bases). The CDR3 contains 12 residues. V lost 3 bases to trimming and J lost 4 bases, with 10 bases between them. Germline CDR1 and CDR2: SQVTM and ANQGSEA. The CDR3 sequence: CSVEGAGYEQYF. For the CDR3, the DNA is TGCAGCGTTGAGGGGGCCGGGTACGAGCAGTACTTC.

In its sample, this clonotype was seen a few times. This chain connects TRBV12-3 or TRBV12-4 to TRBJ2-7; D is uncertain. Trimming removed 2 bases at V and 7 bases at J, with 9 bases between. This CDR3 spans 12 amino acids. In DNA form, the CDR3 reads TGTGCCAGCAGTTTATCGGGTGGAGAGCAGTACTTC. Translation: CASSLSGGEQYF.

CDR3: CASSQEIAEYNEQFF. The CDR3 region has the DNA TGTGCCAGCAGCCAAGAAATAGCGGAGTACAATGAGCAGTTCTTC. The chain employs TRBV3-1 and TRBJ2-1, with D possibly being TRBD2 (6 bases). In germline, CDR1 is LGHDT, CDR2 YNNKEL (reference sequence). Trimming took off 0 bases at V and 4 bases at J, with 10 bases between the two ends. The CDR3 loop spans 15 amino acids.

This clonotype was counted only a few times. The genes are TRBV6-4 and TRBJ1-1; D gene unclear. The ends were cut back, 11 bases at V and 6 bases at J, with 13 bases in the middle. The CDR3 length is 11 residues. Germline V gives CDR1 MRHNA, CDR2 SNTAGT. CDR3 DNA: TGTGCCCACGTCTCGATGGCTGAAGCTTTCTTT. Translating it yields CAHVSMAEAFF.

V is TRBV14 and J is TRBJ2-5; 9 positions agree with TRBD2. CDR1 is SGHDN, CDR2 FVKESK, per germline. The CDR3 has 16 residues. With V trimmed by 10 bases and J by 2 bases, 14 bases remained unmatched. CDR3 loop: CANKQAGLARQETQYF. The DNA for the CDR3 is TGTGCCAACAAACAAGCTGGACTAGCGCGACAAGAGACCCAGTACTTC.

The table lists this clonotype with a few counts. The chain couples TRBV3-1 to TRBJ2-1, with a tentative D call TRBD1 (6 bases). V lost 5 bases and J 5 bases, leaving 13 bases between the germline ends. Germline loops: CDR1 LGHDT, CDR2 YNNKEL (reference sequence). The CDR3 extends over 14 amino acids. CDR3 sequence (DNA): TGTGCCAGCAGCACGGGACAAATTAACAATGAGCAGTTCTTC. Amino acids: CASSTGQINNEQFF.

This chain links TRBV5-1 with TRBJ2-4; tentatively, D is TRBD2 (6 bases). Germline CDR1 and CDR2: SGHRS and YFSETQ. The germline V and J ends were trimmed by 0 bases and 7 bases, with 20 bases remaining between them. The CDR3 contains 17 residues. CDR3 sequence (DNA): TGCGCCAGCAGCTTGGCCGGGACTGCCCAGATCGGTAACATTCAGTACTTC. Translation gives CASSLAGTAQIGNIQYF. Combining the CDR3 with reference TRBV5-1 and TRBJ2-4 gives the whole variable domain KAGVTQTPRYLIKTRGQQVTLSCSPISGHRSVSWYQQTPGQGLQFLFEYFSETQRNKGNFPGRFSGRQFSNSRSEMNVSTLELGDSALYLCASSLAGTAQIGNIQYFGAGTRLSVL.

This clonotype has a handful of counts. The chain links TRBV29-1 to TRBJ1-2; perhaps TRBD1 as D (5 bases). The CDR3 is made up of 15 amino acids. Germline V CDR1 and CDR2: SQVTM, ANQGSEA. V dropped 0 bases and J dropped 7 bases, with 18 bases sitting between them. CDR3 bases: TGCAGCGTTGAAGACTTACGGGGCCCCTCGAGTGGCTACACCTTC. Translation gives CSVEDLRGPSSGYTF.

This rearrangement joins TRBV20-1 to TRBJ2-3, with unresolved D. Germline loops: CDR1 DFQATT, CDR2 SNEGSKA (reference sequence). CDR3 length: 10 residues. Trimming left V 6 bases short and J 7 bases short, with 8 bases between. The chain's CDR3 is CSASVHTQYF. CDR3 coding DNA: TGCAGTGCATCGGTCCATACGCAGTATTTT.

This clonotype was counted a few times. One base away lies a much larger clone, so this may be a sequencing read error. The chain recombines TRBV7-8 with TRBJ2-1; 9 bases agree with TRBD2. CDR3 length equals 17 residues. Germline values: CDR1 SGHVS, CDR2 FQNEAQ. The CDR3 nucleotides are TGTGCCAGCAGCCCCCTGGTAGCGGGAGTTTCCTGCAATGAGCAGTTCTTC. Translated, it gives CASSPLVAGVSCNEQFF.

The chain employs TRBV13 and TRBJ2-2, with D unclear. Trimming removed 3 bases at V and 1 base at J, with 6 bases between. Looked up from germline, CDR1 is PRHDT and CDR2 is FYEKMQ (reference sequence). CDR3 length: 14 amino acids. The DNA for the CDR3 is TGTGCCAGCAGCTTGGAGTTGAACACCGGGGAGCTGTTTTTT. Its translation is CASSLELNTGELFF. Looking up the rest from reference TRBV13 and TRBJ2-2 gives the full variable domain: AAGVIQSPRHLIKEKRETATLKCYPIPRHDTVYWYQQGPGQDPQFLISFYEKMQSDKGSIPDRFSAQQFSDYHSELNMSSLELGDSALYFCASSLELNTGELFFGEGSRLTVL.

The V gene is TRBV11-2, the J gene TRBJ2-5; 7 bases match TRBD1. The CDR3 consists of 14 residues. CDR1 SGHAT and CDR2 FQNNGV come from the germline V gene. Trimming at V came to 5 bases and at J to 13 bases, leaving 16 bases not matched to a gene. The CDR3 DNA reads TGTGCCAGCAGCAAGGGACAGAGCTCCTACGAGCGGTACTTC. Residues: CASSKGQSSYERYF.

V and J are TRBV20-1 and TRBJ2-3, with 8 bases identical to TRBD2. The germline CDR1 and CDR2 sequences are DFQATT and SNEGSKA (reference sequence). The J segment lost 6 bases and the V segment lost 0 bases, leaving 5 bases of the junction unmatched. The CDR3 spans 14 residues. The CDR3 is CSARESGGFDTQYF. The CDR3 DNA is TGCAGTGCTAGAGAGTCGGGAGGGTTCGATACGCAGTATTTT.

The table lists this clonotype with a count of one. The chain is built from TRBV20-1 and TRBJ2-1, with 13 bases matching TRBD2. V lost 0 bases and J lost 5; bases outside the gene matches: 1. This CDR3 contains 15 residues. CDR1 is DFQATT and CDR2 is SNEGSKA in the germline V gene (reference sequence). CDR3 amino acids: CSARDGTSGNNEQFF. The CDR3 DNA sequence: TGCAGTGCTAGAGATGGGACTAGCGGGAACAATGAGCAGTTCTTC.

This clonotype showed up just a few times. V gene TRBV29-1 combines with J gene TRBJ2-7; 8 bases are shared with TRBD1. The CDR3 extends over 12 amino acids. The V gene end was trimmed by 2 bases and the J gene end by 5 bases; junction bases not matched to a gene: 2. The germline V gene has CDR1 SQVTM and CDR2 ANQGSEA. DNA for the CDR3: TGCAGCGTTGAATCAGGGGGCCACGAGCAGTACTTC. Translated, it gives CSVESGGHEQYF.

At least ten counts were recorded for this clonotype. The chain employs TRBV20-1 and TRBJ2-5, with 7 bases lining up with TRBD1. The better agreement between TRBJ2-7 and the DNA end casts doubt on the J call. Germline V gene sequence: CDR1 DFQATT, CDR2 SNEGSKA (reference sequence). The CDR3 length is 12 residues. The CDR3 spells CSAQGVRDEQYF. The CDR3 region has the DNA TGCAGTGCCCAGGGGGTCAGGGACGAGCAGTACTTC.

The genes are TRBV12-3 or TRBV12-4 and TRBJ1-2; 8 nucleotides align to TRBD1. V shed 4 bases, J shed 7 bases, and the junction held 11 bases outside the gene matches. This CDR3 has 15 amino acids. The CDR3 sequence: CASSSDRGVVSGYTF. The CDR3 nucleotides are TGTGCCAGCAGTTCAGACAGGGGCGTGGTGTCTGGCTACACCTTC.

This clonotype was seen a handful of times. One end of the junction fails to match germline, which may point to a read error. The V gene is TRBV7-2, the J gene TRBJ1-4; D remains ambiguous. The CDR3 runs 14 residues. Germline values: CDR1 SGHTA, CDR2 FQGNSA. This CDR3 is CAGSIPTADEKLFF. The CDR3 DNA sequence: TGTGCCGGCAGCATTCCCACGGCGGATGAAAAACTGTTTTTT.

This clonotype was counted at least ten times. V usage is TRBV5-1 and J usage is TRBJ1-2; 7 positions agree with TRBD1. This CDR3 is built from 13 residues. V lost 1 base and J lost 3; bases outside the gene matches: 0. The V gene's germline CDR1 is SGHRS and CDR2 YFSETQ. CDR3 coding DNA: TGCGCCAGCAGCTTGACAGGGGACTATGGCTACACCTTC. Amino acids: CASSLTGDYGYTF.

A word on this clonotype: One junction end disagrees with the germline gene, perhaps due to a read error. This sequence joins TRBV20-1 and TRBJ2-1; 12 bases are a match to TRBD2. The CDR3 is 13 residues long. Germline assignment: CDR1 DFQATT and CDR2 SNEGSKA (reference sequence). CDR3 sequence (DNA): TGCAGTGCTGGGACTAGCGGGTATCATGAGCAGCTCTTC. Amino acids: CSAGTSGYHEQLF.

The V and J genes are TRBV2 and TRBJ2-5; TRBD2 aligns across 7 bases. The end of the DNA fits TRBJ2-7 better, so the J call may be wrong. Germline V CDR1 and CDR2: SNHLY, FYNNEI. There are 12 residues in the CDR3. The CDR3 region is CASRRGVFEQYF. CDR3 DNA: TGTGCCAGCCGCCGGGGGGTATTCGAGCAGTACTTC.

This clonotype has a count of ten or more. V is TRBV7-9 and J is TRBJ2-1; maybe TRBD2 (6 bases). The V end was cut by 3 bases, the J end by 7 bases, with 13 bases between. Germline CDR1 and CDR2: SEHNR and FQNEAQ (reference sequence). The CDR3 covers 14 residues. The chain's CDR3 is CASSFGTAGNEQFF. The CDR3 nucleotides are TGTGCCAGCAGCTTTGGAACCGCGGGGAATGAGCAGTTCTTC.

The chain combines TRBV19 with TRBJ2-2; no definite D call. This CDR3 has 13 residues. V lost 5 bases, J lost 7 bases, and 11 bases lay in between. Germline CDR1 is LNHDA and CDR2 is SQIVND (reference sequence). The CDR3 loop is CASSWNTVGELFF. The CDR3 DNA follows: TGTGCCAGTAGTTGGAACACCGTCGGGGAGCTGTTTTTT.

This clonotype turned up a few times. The CDR3 nucleotides read TGTGCCAGCACCTGGGACCCGAACACCGGGGAGCTGTTTTTT. It codes for CASTWDPNTGELFF. V usage is TRBV6-1 and J usage is TRBJ2-2, with D possibly being TRBD1 or TRBD2 (5 bases each). Germline CDR1 and CDR2: MNHNS and SASEGT. V was trimmed by 7 bases and J by 0 bases, leaving 9 bases between them. The CDR3 extends over 14 amino acids.

This chain links TRBV5-1 with TRBJ2-5, with TRBD2 matching 12 bases. The DNA matches TRBJ2-1 better at its end, which makes the J call doubtful. The CDR3 consists of 16 residues. The germline CDR1 and CDR2 sequences are SGHRS and YFSETQ. CDR3 coding DNA: TGCGCCAGCAGCCCGGGGCTAGCGGGAGGGCCCAATGAGCAGTTCTTC. Its protein product is CASSPGLAGGPNEQFF.

The rearrangement joins TRBV7-2 to TRBJ1-5; D unclear. Per the germline V gene, CDR1 is SGHTA and CDR2 is FQGNSA. The CDR3 runs 12 residues. The V end lost 5 bases, the J end lost 8 bases, and 10 bases lay between the germline ends. The CDR3 sequence: CASSPAGKPQHF. In DNA form, the CDR3 reads TGTGCCAGCAGCCCGGCGGGGAAGCCCCAGCATTTT.

Many counts were recorded for this clonotype. The chain recombines TRBV20-1 with TRBJ2-1; TRBD2 aligns across 8 bases. The CDR3 runs 15 residues. V lost 2 bases and J lost 0; bases outside the gene matches: 3. CDR1 and CDR2 (germline): DFQATT, SNEGSKA (reference sequence). The CDR3 DNA is TGCAGTGCTAGAACGGGGACTAGCTCCTACAATGAGCAGTTCTTC. It translates to CSARTGTSSYNEQFF.